This is a list of T cell receptor beta chains from one sample in a study of T cell changes during pregnancy in multiple sclerosis. Measured with immunoSEQ multiplex PCR; TCRdb has only the in-frame clones, and not every one. Among more than 85,000 clones listed, 90% to 95% were seen once. Sequences were derived from peripheral blood, sampled after pregnancy. These receptors all come from a female donor in good health, enrolled as a control in a pregnancy study. The CDR3 runs from the conserved cysteine through the conserved F or W. A D gene is named only where the DNA matches it firmly. Only some rows state a clone size, as once, few, many or a class for expanded clones.

TRBJ2-3 TRBD1 TRBV19 . 14 TGTGCCAGTAGTACCGACAGGGGCGCAGATACGCAGTATTTT CASSTDRGADTQYF
TRBJ2-7 TRBD2 TRBV11-2 . 15 TGTGCCAGCAGTCGACTAGCGGGAGGCGCCTACGAGCAGTACTTC CASSRLAGGAYEQYF
TRBJ2-7 . TRBV19 . 15 TGTGCCAGTAGTATTTCCCAGGGAAGCCCTCTGGAGCAGTACTTC CASSISQGSPLEQYF
TRBJ1-1 TRBD1 TRBV5-1 . 14 TGCGCCAGCAGCCGGACAGGGAGTAACACTGAAGCTTTCTTT CASSRTGSNTEAFF
TRBJ2-3 TRBD2 TRBV28 once 13 TGTGCCAGCAGTGTTACGGGACTAGCTACGCAGTATTTT CASSVTGLATQYF
TRBJ2-5 . TRBV28 . 13 TGTGCCATTACAGGGACGGCCCAAGAGACCCAGTACTTC CAITGTAQETQYF
TRBJ2-7 TRBD1 TRBV6-4 once 13 TGTGCCAGCAGTCGGGACAGCCTTGAAGAGCAGTACTTC CASSRDSLEEQYF
TRBJ1-4 TRBD1 TRBV10-1 . 17 TGCGCCAGCAGTGAGCCCCGCACTGACAGGGTGAGTGAAAAACTGTTTTTT CASSEPRTDRVSEKLFF
TRBJ2-7 TRBD2 TRBV11-2 . 13 TGTGCCAGCACCCATGGGAGGGGCTACGAGCAGTACTTC CASTHGRGYEQYF
TRBJ2-5 TRBD2 TRBV2 . 16 TGTGCCAGCAGTGAAATGGGACTAGCGGTATCAGAGACCCAGTACTTC CASSEMGLAVSETQYF
TRBJ2-3 . TRBV6-1 . 16 TGTGCCAGCAGTGATTCGTGGGGCAGGACCACAGATACGCAGTATTTT CASSDSWGRTTDTQYF
TRBJ2-2 TRBD2 TRBV19 once 15 TGTGCCAGTAGTATCCCTAGCGGGAAATACGGGGAGCTGTTTTTT CASSIPSGKYGELFF
TRBJ2-5 TRBD2 TRBV7-8 . 14 TGTGCCAGCAGCTCGCGGGAGGCGGGGGAGACCCAGTACTTC CASSSREAGETQYF
TRBJ1-5 . TRBV11-2 . 13 TGTGCCAGCAGCTTAGACAGGGTTCAGCCCCAGCATTTT CASSLDRVQPQHF
TRBJ2-1 TRBD1 TRBV19 once 15 TGTGCCAGTAGAATACAGGGGGCTGGTAACAATGAGCAGTTCTTC CASRIQGAGNNEQFF
TRBJ2-7 . TRBV4-1 . 14 TGCGCCAGCAGTCAGATAGGGGGTTCCTACGAGCAGTACTTC CASSQIGGSYEQYF
TRBJ1-3 . TRBV28 . 14 TGTGCCAGCAGTTTGGGAGGAATCGGAAACACCATATATTTT CASSLGGIGNTIYF
TRBJ1-5 . TRBV19 . 16 TGTGCCAGTAGTATAGGGGGAGGGTTTCGAAATCAGCCCCAGCATTTT CASSIGGGFRNQPQHF
TRBJ2-7 . TRBV4-2 . 13 TGTGCCAGCAGCCAAGGCGGGACCTACGAGCAGTACTTC CASSQGGTYEQYF
TRBJ1-2 . TRBV5-6 . 15 TGTGCCAGCAGCTTGGCGTGGGGCCTGAGCTATGGCTACACCTTC CASSLAWGLSYGYTF
TRBJ2-2 . TRBV19 few 13 TGTGCCAGTAGTATTACTAGTATCGGGGAGCTGTTTTTT CASSITSIGELFF
TRBJ1-4 . TRBV2 . 14 TGTGCCAGCAGTGAAGCGCTCCAGATTCAAAAACTGTTTTTT CASSEALQIQKLFF
TRBJ2-7 TRBD1 TRBV5-1 . 16 TGCGCCAGCAGCTCTAACCCGGGACAGGGTTCCCACGAGCAGTACTTC CASSSNPGQGSHEQYF
TRBJ2-7 TRBD1 TRBV11-1 . 13 TGTGCCAGCAGCTTAACCAGGGGGTACGAGCAGTACTTC CASSLTRGYEQYF
TRBJ1-3 . TRBV6-5 . 15 TGTGCCAGCAGTTACTCGAGCAGGGTTAGAAACACCATATATTTT CASSYSSRVRNTIYF
TRBJ1-3 . TRBV7-8 . 17 TGTGCCAGCAGCTCATACAGGGCCCAGGCCAGGGGAAACACCATATATTTT CASSSYRAQARGNTIYF
TRBJ1-5 . TRBV5-6 . 12 TGTGCCAGCAGCTTCGGCAATCAGCCCCAGCATTTT CASSFGNQPQHF
TRBJ2-7 TRBD1 TRBV6-5 . 14 TGTGCCAGCAGACGTGGACAGGGAGGTAGCGAGCAGTACTTC CASRRGQGGSEQYF
TRBJ2-1 . TRBV29-1 . 11 TGCAGCGTTGACCGGCTAGATGAGCAGTTCTTC CSVDRLDEQFF
TRBJ2-7 TRBD2 TRBV19 . 15 TGTGCCAGTACCCCAGCCGGCGGGAGCTCCTACGAGCAGTACTTC CASTPAGGSSYEQYF
TRBJ2-3 . TRBV15 . 15 TGTGCCACCAGCAGCTTAGGACTTAGCACAGATACGCAGTATTTT CATSSLGLSTDTQYF
TRBJ2-3 TRBD2 TRBV7-2 once 17 TGTGCCAGCAGCTTAGTGAGACTAGCGGGAGACGCAGATACGCAGTATTTT CASSLVRLAGDADTQYF
TRBJ2-3 . TRBV5-6 . 16 TGTGCCAGCAGATTGGGGTTTGCAGGGTTTGCAGATACGCAGTATTTT CASRLGFAGFADTQYF
TRBJ1-4 TRBD1 TRBV6-5 once 16 TGTGCCAGCAGTTCGACAGGGGAAGGGACTAATGAAAAACTGTTTTTT CASSSTGEGTNEKLFF
TRBJ2-7 . TRBV5-6 . 13 TGTGCCAGCAGCTTGGCCGGGTATTTCGAGCAGTACTTC CASSLAGYFEQYF
TRBJ2-2 TRBD2 TRBV11-1 . 16 TGTGCCAGCAGCCCAGTTTTAAGGGAGGGAACCGGGGAGCTGTTTTTT CASSPVLREGTGELFF
TRBJ2-1 TRBD1 TRBV27 once 17 TGTGCCAGCAGTTTGAGGAGAGGGACAGGGGGCTACAATGAGCAGTTCTTC CASSLRRGTGGYNEQFF
TRBJ1-5 TRBD1 TRBV5-6 . 15 TGTGCCAGCAGCGTAGGGGGCTTGGGCAATCAGCCCCAGCATTTT CASSVGGLGNQPQHF
TRBJ2-1 . TRBV9 . 13 TGTGCCAGCAGCCCCACCTGGCGGGATGAGCAGTTCTTC CASSPTWRDEQFF
TRBJ1-4 . TRBV18 . 13 TGTGCCAGCTCACCGGTGCGAGATGAAAAACTGTTTTTT CASSPVRDEKLFF
TRBJ2-7 TRBD1 TRBV5-5 . 16 TGTGCCAGCAGCCTAGGACAGGGGGCAGGAACCTACGAGCAGTACTTC CASSLGQGAGTYEQYF
TRBJ1-1 . TRBV5-4 . 13 TGTGCCAGCAGCCACGACAGGAACACTGAAGCTTTCTTT CASSHDRNTEAFF